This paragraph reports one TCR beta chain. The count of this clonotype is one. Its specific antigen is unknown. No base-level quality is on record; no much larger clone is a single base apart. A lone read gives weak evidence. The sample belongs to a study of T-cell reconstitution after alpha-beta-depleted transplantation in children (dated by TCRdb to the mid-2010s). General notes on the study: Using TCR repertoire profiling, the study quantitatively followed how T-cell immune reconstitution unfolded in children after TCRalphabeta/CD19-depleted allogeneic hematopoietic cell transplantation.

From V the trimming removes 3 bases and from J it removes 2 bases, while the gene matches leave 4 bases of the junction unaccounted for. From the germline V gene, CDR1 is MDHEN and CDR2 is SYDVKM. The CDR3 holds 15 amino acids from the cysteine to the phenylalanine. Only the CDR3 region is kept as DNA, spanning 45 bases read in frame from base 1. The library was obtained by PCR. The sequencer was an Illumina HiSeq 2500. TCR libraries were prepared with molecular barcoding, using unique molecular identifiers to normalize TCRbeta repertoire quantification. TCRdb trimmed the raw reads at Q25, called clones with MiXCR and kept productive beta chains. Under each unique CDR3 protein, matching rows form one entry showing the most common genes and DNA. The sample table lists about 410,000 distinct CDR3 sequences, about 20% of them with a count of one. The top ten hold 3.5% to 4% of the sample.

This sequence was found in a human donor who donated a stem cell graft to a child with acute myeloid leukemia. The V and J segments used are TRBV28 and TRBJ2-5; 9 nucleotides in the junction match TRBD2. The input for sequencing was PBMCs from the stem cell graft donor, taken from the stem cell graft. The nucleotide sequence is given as TGTGCCAGCAGTTTTCGCGGGAGGGTTCAAGAGACCCAGTACTTC. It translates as CASSFRGRVQETQYF.